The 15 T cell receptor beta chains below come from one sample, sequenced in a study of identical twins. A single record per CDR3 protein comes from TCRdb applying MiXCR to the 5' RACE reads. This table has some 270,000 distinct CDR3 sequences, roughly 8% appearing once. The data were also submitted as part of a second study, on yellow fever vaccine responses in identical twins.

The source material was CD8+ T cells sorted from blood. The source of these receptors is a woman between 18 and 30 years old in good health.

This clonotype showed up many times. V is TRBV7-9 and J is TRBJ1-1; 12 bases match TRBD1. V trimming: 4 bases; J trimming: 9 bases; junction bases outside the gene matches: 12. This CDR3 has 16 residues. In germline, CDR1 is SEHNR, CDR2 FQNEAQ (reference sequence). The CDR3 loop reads CASSSPGQGANKKAFF. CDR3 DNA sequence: TGTGCCAGCAGCTCCCCGGGACAGGGGGCGAACAAAAAAGCTTTCTTT.

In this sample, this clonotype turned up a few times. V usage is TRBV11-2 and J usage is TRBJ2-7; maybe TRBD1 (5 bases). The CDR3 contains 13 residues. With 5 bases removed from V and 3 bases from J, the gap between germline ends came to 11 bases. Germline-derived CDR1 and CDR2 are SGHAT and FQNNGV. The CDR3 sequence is CASSRPDSYEQYF. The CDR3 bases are TGTGCCAGCAGCAGACCCGACAGCTACGAGCAGTACTTC. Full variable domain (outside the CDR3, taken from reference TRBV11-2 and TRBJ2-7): EAGVAQSPRYKIIEKRQSVAFWCNPISGHATLYWYQQILGQGPKLLIQFQNNGVVDDSQLPKDRFSAERLKGVDSTLKIQPAKLEDSAVYLCASSRPDSYEQYFGPGTRLTVT.

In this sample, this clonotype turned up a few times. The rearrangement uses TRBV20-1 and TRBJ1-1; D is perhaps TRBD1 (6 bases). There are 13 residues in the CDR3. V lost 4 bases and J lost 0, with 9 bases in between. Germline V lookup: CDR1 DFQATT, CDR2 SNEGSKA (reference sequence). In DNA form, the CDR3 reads TGCAGTGCTAACAGGGACATGAACACTGAAGCTTTCTTT. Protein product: CSANRDMNTEAFF.

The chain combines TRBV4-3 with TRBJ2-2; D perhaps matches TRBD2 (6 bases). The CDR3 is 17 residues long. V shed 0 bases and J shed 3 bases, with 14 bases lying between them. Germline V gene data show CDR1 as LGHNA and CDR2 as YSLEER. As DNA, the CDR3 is TGCGCCAGCAGCCAAGAATCCGGGACTTACGACACCGGGGAGCTGTTTTTT. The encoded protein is CASSQESGTYDTGELFF.

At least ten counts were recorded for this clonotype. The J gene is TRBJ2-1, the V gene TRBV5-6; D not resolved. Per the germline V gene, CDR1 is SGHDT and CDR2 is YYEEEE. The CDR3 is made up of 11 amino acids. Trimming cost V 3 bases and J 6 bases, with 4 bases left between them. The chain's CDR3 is CASSWTNEQFF. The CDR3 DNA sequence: TGTGCCAGCAGCTGGACCAATGAGCAGTTCTTC.

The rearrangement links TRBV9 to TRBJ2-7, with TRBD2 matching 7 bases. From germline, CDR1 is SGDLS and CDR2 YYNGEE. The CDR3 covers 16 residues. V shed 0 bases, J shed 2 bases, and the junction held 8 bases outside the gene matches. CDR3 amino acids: CASSVDSGGRTYEQYF. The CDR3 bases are TGTGCCAGCAGCGTAGACTCCGGGGGGAGGACCTACGAGCAGTACTTC. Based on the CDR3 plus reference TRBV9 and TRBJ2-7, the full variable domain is DSGVTQTPKHLITATGQRVTLRCSPRSGDLSVYWYQQSLDQGLQFLIQYYNGEERAKGNILERFSAQQFPDLHSELNLSSLELGDSALYFCASSVDSGGRTYEQYFGPGTRLTVT.

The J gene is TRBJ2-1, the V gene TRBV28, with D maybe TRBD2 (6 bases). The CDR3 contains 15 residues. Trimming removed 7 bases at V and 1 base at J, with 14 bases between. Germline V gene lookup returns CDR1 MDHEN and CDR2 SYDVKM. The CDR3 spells CASTGGEFSYNEQFF. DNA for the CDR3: TGTGCCAGCACTGGAGGGGAATTTTCCTACAATGAGCAGTTCTTC.

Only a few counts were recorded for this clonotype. For the CDR3, the DNA is TGCGCCAGCAGTGACCCGGGACAGAGCTACGAGCAGTACTTC. It encodes CASSDPGQSYEQYF. The chain carries TRBV5-1 and TRBJ2-7; 7 bases agree with TRBD1. J was trimmed by 3 bases and V by 5 bases; bases with no gene match: 8. CDR1 and CDR2 from the germline V gene are SGHRS and YFSETQ. The CDR3 covers 14 residues.

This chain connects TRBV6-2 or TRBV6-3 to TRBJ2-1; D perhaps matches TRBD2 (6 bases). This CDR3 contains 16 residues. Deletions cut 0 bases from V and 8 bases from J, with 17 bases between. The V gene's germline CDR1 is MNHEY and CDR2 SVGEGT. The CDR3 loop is CASSYSRLVDLDEQFF. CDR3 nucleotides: TGTGCCAGCAGTTACTCCCGACTAGTAGATCTTGATGAGCAGTTCTTC.

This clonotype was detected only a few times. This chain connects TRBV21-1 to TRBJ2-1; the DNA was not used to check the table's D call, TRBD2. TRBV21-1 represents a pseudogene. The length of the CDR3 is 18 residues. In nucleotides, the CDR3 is TGTGCCAGCAGCAATCGCATAGGGCCAGGTAAATCAGTGGATGAGCAGTTCTTC. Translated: CASSNRIGPGKSVDEQFF.

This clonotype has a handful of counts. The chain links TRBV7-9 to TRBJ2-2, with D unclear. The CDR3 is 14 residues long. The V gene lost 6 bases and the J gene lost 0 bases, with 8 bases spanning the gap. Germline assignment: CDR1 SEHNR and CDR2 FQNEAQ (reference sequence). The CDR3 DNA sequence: TGTGCCAGCAGAGGAAGCACGAACACCGGGGAGCTGTTTTTT. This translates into CASRGSTNTGELFF.

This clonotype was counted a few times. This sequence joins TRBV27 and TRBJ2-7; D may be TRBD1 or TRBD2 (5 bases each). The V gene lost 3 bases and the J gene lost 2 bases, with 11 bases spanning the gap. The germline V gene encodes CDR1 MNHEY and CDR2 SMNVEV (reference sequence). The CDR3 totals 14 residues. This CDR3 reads CASSFQGVAYEQYF. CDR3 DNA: TGTGCCAGCAGTTTCCAGGGAGTGGCCTACGAGCAGTACTTC.

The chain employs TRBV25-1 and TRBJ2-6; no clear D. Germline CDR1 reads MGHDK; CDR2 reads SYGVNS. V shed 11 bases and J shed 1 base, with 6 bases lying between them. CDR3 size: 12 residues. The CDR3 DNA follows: TGTGCCGCTTTTTCTGGGGCCAACGTCCTGACTTTC. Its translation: CAAFSGANVLTF.

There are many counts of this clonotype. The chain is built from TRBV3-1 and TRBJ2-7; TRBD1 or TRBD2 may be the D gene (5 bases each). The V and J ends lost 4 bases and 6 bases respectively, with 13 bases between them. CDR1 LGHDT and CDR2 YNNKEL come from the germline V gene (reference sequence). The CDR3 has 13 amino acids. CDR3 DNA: TGTGCCAGCAGCCCCCGTCCGGGGACCGAGCAGTACTTC. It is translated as CASSPRPGTEQYF.

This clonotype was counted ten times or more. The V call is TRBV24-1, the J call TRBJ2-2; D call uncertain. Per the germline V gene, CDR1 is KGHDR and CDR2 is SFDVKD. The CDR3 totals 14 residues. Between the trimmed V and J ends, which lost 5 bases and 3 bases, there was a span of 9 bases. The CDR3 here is CATSALADTGELFF. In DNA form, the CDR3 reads TGTGCCACCAGTGCCCTTGCAGACACCGGGGAGCTGTTTTTT.